This is a list of T cell receptor beta chains from one sample in a study of regulatory T cells in long-lasting Graves disease. TCRdb itself ran the multiplex PCR reads through MiXCR, one entry per CDR3 protein. The table has 500,000 to 700,000 distinct CDR3 sequences, 25% to 30% seen once. This sample comprised peripheral blood mononuclear cells (PBMCs), obtained when the disease was refractory, from a patient treated with antithyroid drugs. All receptors come from a female donor with Graves disease. Both conserved end residues are part of each CDR3. Each record gives: CDR3 length, D gene, J gene, clone size, V gene, CDR3 protein, CDR3 DNA. The D gene is left open where the match is weak. Rows may omit the clone size; those that give it use once, few, many or a size class.

15	NA	TRBJ1-1	NA	TRBV5-4	CASSPRQHPNTEAFF	TGTGCCAGCAGCCCGCGCCAGCACCCGAACACTGAAGCTTTCTTT
13	NA	TRBJ1-5	few	TRBV10-3	CAITKDLLQPQHF	TGTGCCATCACCAAGGACCTCCTTCAGCCCCAGCATTTT
15	NA	TRBJ1-2	few	TRBV5-1	CASSPQTDPRYGYTF	TGCGCCAGCAGCCCACAGACAGACCCTAGATATGGCTACACCTTC
14	NA	TRBJ2-2	few	TRBV6-2/TRBV6-3	CASHPKAGAGELFF	TGTGCCAGCCATCCAAAAGCTGGTGCCGGGGAGCTGTTTTTT
19	NA	TRBJ2-7	few	TRBV6-2/TRBV6-3	CASSYPEIPLAAPGDEQYF	TGTGCCAGCAGTTACCCCGAGATACCTTTAGCGGCCCCCGGGGACGAGCAGTACTTC
16	NA	TRBJ1-3	NA	TRBV28	CASSFYGRGPGNTIYF	TGTGCCAGCAGTTTTTACGGGAGAGGACCTGGAAACACCATATATTTT
15	TRBD1	TRBJ1-5	NA	TRBV15	CATSRDWTGGQPQHF	TGTGCCACCAGCAGAGATTGGACAGGGGGGCAGCCCCAGCATTTT
21	NA	TRBJ2-7	NA	TRBV24-1	CATSDVAGAVNPLTFTYEQYF	TGTGCCACCAGTGATGTCGCAGGGGCGGTAAACCCCCTTACTTTCACCTACGAGCAGTACTTC
16	NA	TRBJ1-4	NA	TRBV20-1	CNAREGAGLTNEKLFF	TGCAATGCTAGGGAGGGTGCAGGCTTAACTAATGAAAAACTGTTTTTT
14	NA	TRBJ2-7	few	TRBV20-1	CSARSEGVSYEQYF	TGCAGTGCTAGGTCGGAGGGAGTCTCCTACGAGCAGTACTTC
15	NA	TRBJ2-7	few	TRBV12-3/TRBV12-4	CASSQDRTNQGEQYF	TGTGCCAGCAGTCAAGACAGGACCAACCAAGGGGAGCAGTACTTC
15	NA	TRBJ1-1	many	TRBV2	CASSEFSGANTEAFF	TGTGCCAGCAGTGAATTTTCAGGAGCGAACACTGAAGCTTTCTTT
13	NA	TRBJ1-5	NA	TRBV28	CASSFAGVAPQHF	TGTGCCAGCAGTTTTGCAGGGGTTGCGCCCCAGCATTTT
15	NA	TRBJ1-5	few	TRBV6-1	CASSEGATLNQPQHF	TGTGCCAGCAGTGAGGGTGCCACCCTCAATCAGCCCCAGCATTTT
15	NA	TRBJ1-1	many	TRBV2	CASGSRSQRNTEAFF	TGTGCCAGCGGATCACGCTCCCAGAGGAACACTGAAGCTTTCTTT
14	NA	TRBJ2-7	many	TRBV27	CASSLPGRNYEQYF	TGTGCCAGCAGTCTACCGGGACGGAACTACGAGCAGTACTTC
14	NA	TRBJ1-4	NA	TRBV18	CASSPTGLDEKLFF	TGTGCCAGCTCCCCTACAGGGCTCGATGAAAAACTGTTTTTT
14	NA	TRBJ1-1	many	TRBV11-2	CASSLRQQGTEAFF	TGTGCCAGCAGTTTGAGGCAGCAAGGCACTGAAGCTTTCTTT
14	TRBD1	TRBJ2-7	few	TRBV19	CASKPGTGSYEQYF	TGTGCCAGCAAACCCGGGACAGGGTCCTACGAGCAGTACTTC
14	NA	TRBJ1-5	many	TRBV12-3/TRBV12-4	CASSFDRQYQPQHF	TGTGCCAGCAGTTTCGATCGGCAGTATCAGCCCCAGCATTTT
13	TRBD2	TRBJ2-7	NA	TRBV12-3/TRBV12-4	CASRSREGYEQYF	TGTGCCAGCAGGTCCCGGGAGGGATACGAGCAGTACTTC
16	TRBD1	TRBJ1-5	NA	TRBV20-1	CSVLTHRGPSNQPQHF	TGCAGCGTGCTTACCCACAGGGGGCCTAGCAATCAGCCCCAGCATTTT
16	NA	TRBJ1-4	NA	TRBV20-1	CSAREPGKRTNEKLFF	TGCAGTGCTAGAGAGCCGGGGAAGAGAACTAATGAAAAACTGTTTTTT
13	NA	TRBJ2-7	NA	TRBV2	CASSDIGAYEQYF	TGTGCCAGCAGTGATATAGGGGCCTACGAGCAGTACTTC